These 25 T cell receptor beta chains share one sample of origin, sequenced in a study of blood T cell repertoires in COVID-19. Data came from immunoSEQ multiplex PCR; TCRdb stores just in-frame clones and leaves some out. The data show tens of thousands of clones, 80% to 90% seen once. Sequencing input: peripheral blood. Receptor source: a human donor in a cohort sampled during active COVID-19.

This chain links TRBV4-1 with TRBJ2-7, with D maybe TRBD1 (5 bases). CDR3 length: 14 amino acids. The germline gives CDR1 MGHRA, CDR2 YSYEKL. V shed 4 bases and J shed 4 bases, with 14 bases lying between them. CDR3: CASSRARVGYEQYF. The CDR3 DNA is TGCGCCAGCAGCCGGGCCAGGGTCGGTTACGAGCAGTACTTC.

V is TRBV6-6 and J is TRBJ2-2, with D possibly being TRBD1 (5 bases). CDR1 MNHNY and CDR2 SVGAGI come from the germline V gene (reference sequence). The CDR3 sequence is 14 residues long. With 6 bases removed from V and 3 bases from J, the gap between germline ends came to 11 bases. The CDR3 spells CASRSDTYTGELFF. CDR3 sequence (DNA): TGTGCCAGCAGATCGGACACTTACACCGGGGAGCTGTTTTTT.

The rearrangement joins TRBV5-1 to TRBJ2-3, with TRBD2 matching 8 bases. CDR1 and CDR2 (germline): SGHRS, YFSETQ. This CDR3 is 15 amino acids long. The J segment lost 0 bases and the V segment lost 0 bases, leaving 0 bases of the junction unmatched. The CDR3 loop is CASSLASGSTDTQYF. The CDR3 nucleotides are TGCGCCAGCAGCTTGGCTAGCGGGAGCACAGATACGCAGTATTTT.

The rearrangement links TRBV6-2 or TRBV6-3 to TRBJ1-6, with TRBD1 identical over 12 bases. This CDR3 contains 16 residues. Germline-derived CDR1 and CDR2 are MNHEY and SVGEGT. Losses at the gene ends were 6 bases for V and 9 bases for J; bases not matched to a gene: 9. The CDR3 here is CASSTGTGGAGSPLHF. The CDR3 DNA reads TGTGCCAGCAGCACCGGGACAGGGGGCGCGGGTTCACCCCTCCACTTT.

This sequence joins TRBV30 and TRBJ2-1; TRBD2 is a possible D gene (6 bases). There are 12 residues in the CDR3. CDR1 GTSNPN and CDR2 SVGIG come from the germline V gene (reference sequence). The V and J ends lost 2 bases and 12 bases respectively, with 14 bases between them. CDR3 sequence reads: CAWSRQGLGQFF. The CDR3 nucleotides are TGTGCCTGGAGTCGCCAGGGACTGGGGCAGTTCTTC.

This clone was found once. CDR3 bases: TGTGCCAGCAGTGAACCCCCCACAGGCGAGCAGTACTTC. Amino acid sequence: CASSEPPTGEQYF. The chain carries TRBV6-1 and TRBJ2-7; the D gene is possibly TRBD1 (5 bases). Deletions cut 2 bases from V and 6 bases from J, with 11 bases between. Germline V lookup: CDR1 MNHNS, CDR2 SASEGT. This CDR3 spans 13 amino acids.

This chain uses TRBV7-8 with TRBJ1-1; a possible D gene is TRBD1 (6 bases). V shed 5 bases and J shed 5 bases, with 18 bases lying between them. This CDR3 is 15 amino acids long. Germline V gives CDR1 SGHVS, CDR2 FQNEAQ. The CDR3: CASSLKPGGGTEAFF. CDR3 nucleotide sequence: TGTGCCAGCAGCCTTAAACCGGGGGGCGGGACTGAAGCTTTCTTT.

CDR3 sequence: CASSPGQKNTGELFF. The CDR3 DNA follows: TGTGCCAGCTCACCAGGGCAGAAGAACACCGGGGAGCTGTTTTTT. The chain uses TRBV18 and TRBJ2-2; no firm D call. The V end lost 2 bases, the J end lost 1 base, and 8 bases lay between the germline ends. This CDR3 region has 15 residues. Germline-derived CDR1 and CDR2 are KGHSH and LQKENI.

The CDR3 bases are TGTGCGACCGGGCAGGGGGCTTTTGGCACTGAAGCTTTCTTT. Residues: CATGQGAFGTEAFF. The chain links TRBV6-6 to TRBJ1-1, with 8 positions matching TRBD1. The CDR3 runs 14 residues. Germline assignment: CDR1 MNHNY and CDR2 SVGAGI (reference sequence).

The V gene is TRBV5-1, the J gene TRBJ2-1, with TRBD2 identical over 10 bases. The germline gives CDR1 SGHRS, CDR2 YFSETQ. V dropped 7 bases and J dropped 9; count of bases not matched to a gene: 10. The CDR3 is 14 residues long. The CDR3 spells CASGRSSGRFEQFF. As DNA, the CDR3 is TGCGCCAGCGGCCGTTCTAGCGGGAGATTTGAGCAGTTCTTC. The full variable domain, with the rest looked up from reference TRBV5-1 and TRBJ2-1, is KAGVTQTPRYLIKTRGQQVTLSCSPISGHRSVSWYQQTPGQGLQFLFEYFSETQRNKGNFPGRFSGRQFSNSRSEMNVSTLELGDSALYLCASGRSSGRFEQFFGPGTRLTVL.

This chain links TRBV4-1 with TRBJ2-3; the D gene is possibly TRBD2 (6 bases). Trimming took off 0 bases at V and 4 bases at J, with 8 bases between the two ends. The CDR3 has 14 residues. Per germline, CDR1 MGHRA and CDR2 YSYEKL. This CDR3 reads CASSQDWRADTQYF. CDR3 in DNA: TGCGCCAGCAGCCAAGATTGGAGGGCAGATACGCAGTATTTT.

The chain couples TRBV12-3 or TRBV12-4 to TRBJ1-2, with TRBD1 matching over 9 bases. This CDR3 has 13 amino acids. Trimming at V came to 8 bases and at J to 14 bases, leaving 15 bases not matched to a gene. The CDR3 loop is CASSTTGQGRGTF. In DNA form, the CDR3 reads TGTGCCAGCTCTACTACTGGACAGGGGAGAGGGACCTTC.

This chain links TRBV5-1 with TRBJ1-1, with TRBD1 matching 7 bases. V trimming: 2 bases; J trimming: 0 bases; junction bases outside the gene matches: 4. The germline V gene encodes CDR1 SGHRS and CDR2 YFSETQ. The CDR3 is 15 amino acids. The CDR3 DNA reads TGCGCCAGCAGCTTAAGGGGGCCAATGAACACTGAAGCTTTCTTT. Its translation is CASSLRGPMNTEAFF.

V usage is TRBV5-6 and J usage is TRBJ1-6, with D perhaps TRBD1 (6 bases). The V gene's germline CDR1 is SGHDT and CDR2 YYEEEE. V was trimmed by 4 bases and J by 7 bases, leaving 12 bases between them. This CDR3 has 14 amino acids. The CDR3 DNA reads as TGTGCCAGCAGCCTCACAGGGACCAATTCACCCCTCCACTTT. Its translation is CASSLTGTNSPLHF.

This chain joins TRBV25-1 and TRBJ1-4; D is unresolved. The V and J ends lost 4 bases and 8 bases respectively, with 11 bases between them. The CDR3 totals 13 residues. The germline V gene has CDR1 MGHDK and CDR2 SYGVNS. The chain's CDR3 is CASSAEGREKLFF. The CDR3 DNA sequence: TGTGCCAGCAGTGCCGAGGGCCGGGAAAAACTGTTTTTT.

The rearrangement uses TRBV29-1 and TRBJ2-2, with a tentative D call TRBD2 (5 bases). Per germline, CDR1 SQVTM and CDR2 ANQGSEA. The V and J ends lost 4 bases and 4 bases respectively, with 13 bases between them. This CDR3 spans 14 amino acids. The CDR3 loop reads CSVGRGQSTGELFF. CDR3 sequence (DNA): TGCAGCGTTGGGCGCGGGCAGTCCACCGGGGAGCTGTTTTTT.

V and J are TRBV6-6 and TRBJ1-2, with 9 bases aligning to TRBD1. Trimming at V came to 6 bases and at J to 1 base, leaving 9 bases not matched to a gene. The germline CDR1 and CDR2 sequences are MNHNY and SVGAGI (reference sequence). There are 16 residues in the CDR3. The DNA of the CDR3 is TGTGCCAGCAGCGACGCCCCGGGACAGGGTAACTATGGCTACACCTTC. Translating it yields CASSDAPGQGNYGYTF.

This rearrangement joins TRBV7-9 to TRBJ1-2, with D possibly being TRBD1 (6 bases). V dropped 5 bases and J dropped 3 bases, with 10 bases sitting between them. Germline V CDR1 and CDR2: SEHNR, FQNEAQ (reference sequence). The CDR3 is 13 residues long. The CDR3 loop reads CASSPSGDYGYTF. The CDR3 DNA sequence: TGTGCCAGCAGCCCTTCAGGGGACTATGGCTACACCTTC.

This chain links TRBV5-3 with TRBJ2-6, with D perhaps matching TRBD2 (6 bases). TRBV5-3 counts as an open reading frame of uncertain function. This CDR3 has 17 amino acids. Trimming shortened V by 1 base and J by 2 bases, and 13 bases separated the two germline ends. The CDR3 sequence: CARSLRWGRPGANVLTF. The CDR3 DNA reads as TGTGCCAGAAGCTTGCGGTGGGGGAGGCCTGGGGCCAACGTCCTGACTTTC.

The rearrangement links TRBV28 to TRBJ1-5; D unresolved. V shed 6 bases and J shed 0 bases, with 12 bases lying between them. The V gene's germline CDR1 is MDHEN and CDR2 SYDVKM. The CDR3 consists of 15 residues. Written as DNA, the CDR3 is TGTGCCAGCAGATCTTTTTTATATAGCAATCAGCCCCAGCATTTT. Translating it yields CASRSFLYSNQPQHF.

Only one count was recorded for this clone. J is TRBJ2-3 and V is TRBV7-3; 8 nucleotides align to TRBD1. The V and J ends lost 5 bases and 1 base, in that order; junction bases with no gene match: 5. The germline V gene encodes CDR1 SGHTA and CDR2 FQGTGA. This CDR3 spans 15 amino acids. The CDR3 spells CASSKTGVGTDTQYF. The CDR3 DNA is TGTGCCAGCAGCAAGACAGGGGTCGGCACAGATACGCAGTATTTT.

The chain uses TRBV5-1 and TRBJ2-3, with D perhaps matching TRBD1 (6 bases). With 5 bases removed from V and 0 bases from J, the gap between germline ends came to 7 bases. This CDR3 spans 13 amino acids. The V gene's germline CDR1 is SGHRS and CDR2 YFSETQ. CDR3 sequence reads: CASRTGSTDTQYF. As DNA, the CDR3 is TGCGCCAGCAGAACAGGGAGCACAGATACGCAGTATTTT.

The chain couples TRBV19 to TRBJ1-5, with 8 bases fitting TRBD1. V lost 5 bases to trimming and J lost 6 bases; unmatched junction nucleotides: 9. Germline values: CDR1 LNHDA, CDR2 SQIVND (reference sequence). This CDR3 is 15 amino acids long. The CDR3 region is CASSHPDRESQPQHF. The CDR3 DNA is TGTGCCAGTAGTCATCCGGACAGGGAGAGTCAGCCCCAGCATTTT.

This clone was recorded once. The chain couples TRBV5-1 to TRBJ2-1, with TRBD1 matching 8 bases. Trimming took 5 bases from V and 7 from J; bases not matched to a gene: 5. CDR1 is SGHRS and CDR2 is YFSETQ in the germline V gene. The CDR3 contains 13 residues. CDR3 nucleotides: TGCGCCAGCAGAGAGACAGGGGCTAATGAGCAGTTCTTC. It encodes CASRETGANEQFF. The full variable domain, completed using reference TRBV5-1 and TRBJ2-1, is KAGVTQTPRYLIKTRGQQVTLSCSPISGHRSVSWYQQTPGQGLQFLFEYFSETQRNKGNFPGRFSGRQFSNSRSEMNVSTLELGDSALYLCASRETGANEQFFGPGTRLTVL.

CDR3 loop: CASSRYEQENTGELFF. In nucleotides, the CDR3 is TGCGCCAGCAGCCGATATGAACAGGAGAACACCGGGGAGCTGTTTTTT. The gene calls are TRBV4-1 and TRBJ2-2; possible D gene TRBD1, 5 bases. Germline V lookup: CDR1 MGHRA, CDR2 YSYEKL. There are 16 residues in the CDR3. V dropped 4 bases and J dropped 1 base, with 13 bases sitting between them.